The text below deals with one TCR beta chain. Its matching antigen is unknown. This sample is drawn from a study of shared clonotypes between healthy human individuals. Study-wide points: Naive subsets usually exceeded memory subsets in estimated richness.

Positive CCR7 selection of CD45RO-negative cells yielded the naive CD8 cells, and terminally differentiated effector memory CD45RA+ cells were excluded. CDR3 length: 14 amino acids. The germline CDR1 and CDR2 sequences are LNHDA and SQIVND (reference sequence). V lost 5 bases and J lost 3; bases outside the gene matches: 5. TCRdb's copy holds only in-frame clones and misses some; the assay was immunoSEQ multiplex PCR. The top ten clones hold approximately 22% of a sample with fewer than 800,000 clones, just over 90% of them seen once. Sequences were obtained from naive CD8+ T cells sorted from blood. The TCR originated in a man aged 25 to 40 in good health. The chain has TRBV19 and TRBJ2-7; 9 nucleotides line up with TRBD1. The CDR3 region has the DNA TGTGCCAGTAGTCTCCGGGACAGGGTCTACGAGCAGTACTTC. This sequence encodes CASSLRDRVYEQYF.